Given below is one T cell receptor (beta chain) in context. Deletions cut 2 bases from V and 7 bases from J, with 15 bases between. This CDR3 has 15 residues. Per the germline V gene, CDR1 is KGHSH and CDR2 is LQKENI. The PCR ran on 60 Vbeta and 13 Jbeta primers. Clones were sequenced by immunoSEQ multiplex PCR, and TCRdb holds only the in-frame ones, with some missing. The sample carries around 55,000 clones, approximately 78% recorded once. The data belong to a study of cytomegalovirus exposure and HLA in healthy donors. The specimen was PBMCs. The rearrangement links TRBV18 to TRBJ1-5; D ambiguous. The clonotype comes from a female donor in good health and CMV-seronegative. CDR3 nucleotide sequence: TGTGCCAGCTCACCAACGTCGGGTGTCGGGCAGCCCCAGCATTTT. Amino acids: CASSPTSGVGQPQHF. Combining the CDR3 with reference TRBV18 and TRBJ1-5 gives the whole variable domain NAGVMQNPRHLVRRRGQEARLRCSPMKGHSHVYWYRQLPEEGLKFMVYLQKENIIDESGMPKERFSAEFPKEGPSILRIQQVVRGDSAAYFCASSPTSGVGQPQHFGDGTRLSIL.